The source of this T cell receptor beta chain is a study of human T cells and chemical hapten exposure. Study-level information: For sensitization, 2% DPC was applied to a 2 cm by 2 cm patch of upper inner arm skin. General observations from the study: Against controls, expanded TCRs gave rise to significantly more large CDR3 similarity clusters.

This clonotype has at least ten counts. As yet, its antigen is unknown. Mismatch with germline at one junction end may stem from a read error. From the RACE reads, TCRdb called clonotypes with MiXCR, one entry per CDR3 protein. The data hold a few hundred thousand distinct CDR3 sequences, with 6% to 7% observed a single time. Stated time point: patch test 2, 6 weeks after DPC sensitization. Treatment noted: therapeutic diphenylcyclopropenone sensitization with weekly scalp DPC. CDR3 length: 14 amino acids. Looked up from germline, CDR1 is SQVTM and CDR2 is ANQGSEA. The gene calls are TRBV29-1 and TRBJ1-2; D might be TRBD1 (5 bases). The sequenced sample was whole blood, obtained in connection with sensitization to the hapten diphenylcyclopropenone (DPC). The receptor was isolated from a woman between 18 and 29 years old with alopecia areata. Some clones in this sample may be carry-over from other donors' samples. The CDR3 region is CSVLPRGISGLKAF. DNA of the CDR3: TGCAGCGTTCTGCCACGGGGAATCTCGGGGCTGAAGGCTTTC.